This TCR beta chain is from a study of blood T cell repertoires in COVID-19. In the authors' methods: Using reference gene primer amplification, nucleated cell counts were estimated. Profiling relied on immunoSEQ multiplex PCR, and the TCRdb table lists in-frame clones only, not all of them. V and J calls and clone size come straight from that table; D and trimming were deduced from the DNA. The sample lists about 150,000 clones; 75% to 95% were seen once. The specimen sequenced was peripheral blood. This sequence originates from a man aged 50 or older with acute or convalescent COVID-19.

The CDR3 sequence: CATSGGQSVMKKLFF. The CDR3 DNA is TGTGCCACCAGCGGGGGCCAGTCCGTAATGAAGAAACTGTTTTTT. V gene TRBV15 combines with J gene TRBJ1-4, with D possibly being TRBD1 (6 bases). V lost 5 bases and J lost 11, with 21 bases in between. Germline-derived CDR1 and CDR2 are LNHNV and YYDKDF (reference sequence). This CDR3 is 15 amino acids long.